What follows is one T cell receptor (beta chain) and its context. The data were obtained in a study of blood T cell repertoires in COVID-19. The repertoire was sequenced with immunoSEQ multiplex PCR; TCRdb's copy has only in-frame clones and lacks some. The profile covers roughly 18,000 clones, with about nine tenths appearing a single time and 6% to 8.5% taken by the ten largest. CDR3 size: 18 residues. Germline V gene lookup returns CDR1 KGHSH and CDR2 LQKENI. J was trimmed by 10 bases and V by 2 bases; bases with no gene match: 22. V and J are TRBV18 and TRBJ2-7, with TRBD2 matching over 8 bases. The sample was peripheral blood. This TCR was sampled from a human donor in a cohort sampled during active COVID-19. CDR3 in amino acids: CASSPFQGNGGGLLSQYF. Written as DNA, the CDR3 is TGTGCCAGCTCACCATTCCAGGGGAATGGCGGGGGGCTACTTTCACAGTACTTC.